This TCR beta chain originates from a study of T cell responses to AZD1222 COVID-19 vaccine. Note on this clone: Its target is not known.

This CDR3 has 13 amino acids. Trimming pared 5 bases from V and 8 bases from J, leaving 12 bases between. Germline V lookup: CDR1 MNHEY, CDR2 SMNVEV (reference sequence). Broader study findings: Unmutated regions of variants are reportedly targeted by nearly half of spike-specific TCRs. Every sample of the repertoires postdated the peak T cell response.

Profiled with immunoSEQ multiplex PCR; TCRdb holds only in-frame clones, not every one. The sample records about 120,000 clones, approximately 90% being singletons. This TCR was recovered from an adult in good health. Sample: peripheral blood, taken on day 0 of AZD1222 vaccination. The V call is TRBV27, the J call TRBJ2-2; D remains unclear. CDR3 loop: CASSPIPVGELFF. For the CDR3, the DNA is TGTGCCAGCAGTCCCATCCCGGTGGGGGAGCTGTTTTTT.